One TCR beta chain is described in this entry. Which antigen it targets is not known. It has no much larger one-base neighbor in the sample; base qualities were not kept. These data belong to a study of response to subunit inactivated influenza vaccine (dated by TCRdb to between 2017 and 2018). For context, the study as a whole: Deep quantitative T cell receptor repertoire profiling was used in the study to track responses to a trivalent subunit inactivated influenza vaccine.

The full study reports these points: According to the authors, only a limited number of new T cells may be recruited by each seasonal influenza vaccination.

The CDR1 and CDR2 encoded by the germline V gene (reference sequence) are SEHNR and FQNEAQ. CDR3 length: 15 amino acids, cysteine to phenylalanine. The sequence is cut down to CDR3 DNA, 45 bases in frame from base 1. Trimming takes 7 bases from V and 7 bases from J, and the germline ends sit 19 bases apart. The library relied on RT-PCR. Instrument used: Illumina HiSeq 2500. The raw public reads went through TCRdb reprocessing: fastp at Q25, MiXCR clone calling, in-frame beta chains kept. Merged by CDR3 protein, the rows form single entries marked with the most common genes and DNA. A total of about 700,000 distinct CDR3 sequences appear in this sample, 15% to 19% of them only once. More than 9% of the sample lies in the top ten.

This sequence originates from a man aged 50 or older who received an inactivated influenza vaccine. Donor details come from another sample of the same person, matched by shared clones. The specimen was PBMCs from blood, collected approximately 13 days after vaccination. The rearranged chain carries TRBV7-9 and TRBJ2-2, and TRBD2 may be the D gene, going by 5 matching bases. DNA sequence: TGTGCCAGCACCCCCCCTCGGAGGCCGAGCGGGGAGCTGTTTTTT. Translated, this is CASTPPRRPSGELFF.